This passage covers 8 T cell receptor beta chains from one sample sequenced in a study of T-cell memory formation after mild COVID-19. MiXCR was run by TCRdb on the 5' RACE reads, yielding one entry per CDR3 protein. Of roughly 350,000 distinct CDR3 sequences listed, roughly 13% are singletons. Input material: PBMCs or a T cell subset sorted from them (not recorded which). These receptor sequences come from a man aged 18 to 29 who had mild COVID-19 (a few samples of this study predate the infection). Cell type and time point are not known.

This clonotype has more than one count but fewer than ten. CDR3 coding DNA: TGTGCCAGCAGCTTAGACACGGGGGGGCGGGAGACCCAGTACTTC. The encoded protein is CASSLDTGGRETQYF. The chain couples TRBV7-8 to TRBJ2-5, with 8 bases identical to TRBD2. Germline CDR1 is SGHVS and CDR2 is FQNEAQ. CDR3 length: 15 residues. V gave up 1 base and J gave up 5 bases; unmatched junction bases: 6.

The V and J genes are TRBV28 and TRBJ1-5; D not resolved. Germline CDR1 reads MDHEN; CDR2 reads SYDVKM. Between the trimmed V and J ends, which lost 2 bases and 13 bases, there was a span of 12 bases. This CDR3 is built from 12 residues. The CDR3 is CASSLALTTQHF. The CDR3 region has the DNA TGTGCCAGCAGTTTAGCCCTCACGACACAGCATTTT.

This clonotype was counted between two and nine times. The CDR3 region is CASSPHQGGASNQPQHF. The CDR3 DNA reads as TGTGCCAGCAGCCCACACCAGGGGGGGGCGAGCAATCAGCCCCAGCATTTT. V gene TRBV7-6 combines with J gene TRBJ1-5; 7 bases are a match to TRBD1. Per the germline V gene, CDR1 is SGHVS and CDR2 is FNYEAQ. The CDR3 contains 17 residues. V shed 5 bases, J shed 1 base, and the junction held 11 bases outside the gene matches. Drawing the rest from reference TRBV7-6 and TRBJ1-5, the complete variable domain is GAGVSQSPRYKVTKRGQDVALRCDPISGHVSLYWYRQALGQGPEFLTYFNYEAQQDKSGLPNDRFSAERPEGSISTLTIQRTEQRDSAMYRCASSPHQGGASNQPQHFGDGTRLSIL.

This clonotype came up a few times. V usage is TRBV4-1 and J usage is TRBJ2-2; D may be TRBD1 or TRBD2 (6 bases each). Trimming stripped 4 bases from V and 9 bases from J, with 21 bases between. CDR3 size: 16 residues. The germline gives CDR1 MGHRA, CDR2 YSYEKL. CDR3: CASSRARGEDPRELFF. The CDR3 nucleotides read TGCGCCAGCAGCCGAGCAAGGGGGGAAGACCCCCGGGAGCTGTTTTTT.

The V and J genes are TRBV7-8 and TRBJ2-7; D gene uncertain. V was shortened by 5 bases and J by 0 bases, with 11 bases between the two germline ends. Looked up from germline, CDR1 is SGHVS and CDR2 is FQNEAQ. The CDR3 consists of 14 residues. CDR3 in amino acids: CASSPGVTSYEQYF. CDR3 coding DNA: TGTGCCAGCAGCCCCGGAGTTACCTCCTACGAGCAGTACTTC.

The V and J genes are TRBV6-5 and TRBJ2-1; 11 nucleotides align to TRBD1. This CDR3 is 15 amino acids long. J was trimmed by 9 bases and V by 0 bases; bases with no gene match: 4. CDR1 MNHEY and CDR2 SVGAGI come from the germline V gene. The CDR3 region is CASSYSGQGAFEQFF. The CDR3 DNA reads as TGTGCCAGCAGTTACTCTGGACAGGGGGCATTTGAGCAGTTCTTC.

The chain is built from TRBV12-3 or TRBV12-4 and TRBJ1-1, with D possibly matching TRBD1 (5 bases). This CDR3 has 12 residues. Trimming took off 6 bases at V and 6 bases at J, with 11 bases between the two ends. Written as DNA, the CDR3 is TGTGCCAGCAGATCGACAGCCCCTGAAGCTTTCTTT. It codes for CASRSTAPEAFF.

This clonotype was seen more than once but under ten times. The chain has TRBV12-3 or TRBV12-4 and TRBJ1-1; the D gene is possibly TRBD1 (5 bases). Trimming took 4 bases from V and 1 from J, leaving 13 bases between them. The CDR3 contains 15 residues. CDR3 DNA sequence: TGTGCCAGCAGTTCACCGGGACGGCGGAACACTGAAGCTTTCTTT. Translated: CASSSPGRRNTEAFF.